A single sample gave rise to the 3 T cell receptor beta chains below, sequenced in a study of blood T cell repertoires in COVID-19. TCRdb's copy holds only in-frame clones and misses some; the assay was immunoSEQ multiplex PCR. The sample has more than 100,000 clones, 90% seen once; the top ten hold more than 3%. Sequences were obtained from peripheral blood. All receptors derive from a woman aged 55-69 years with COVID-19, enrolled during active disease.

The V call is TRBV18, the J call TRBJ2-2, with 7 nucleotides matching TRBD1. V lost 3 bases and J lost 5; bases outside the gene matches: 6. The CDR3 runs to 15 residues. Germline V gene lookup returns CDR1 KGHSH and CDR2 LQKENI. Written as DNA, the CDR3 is TGTGCCAGCTCACCGCCTGTACAGGGGACCGGGGAGCTGTTTTTT. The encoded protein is CASSPPVQGTGELFF.

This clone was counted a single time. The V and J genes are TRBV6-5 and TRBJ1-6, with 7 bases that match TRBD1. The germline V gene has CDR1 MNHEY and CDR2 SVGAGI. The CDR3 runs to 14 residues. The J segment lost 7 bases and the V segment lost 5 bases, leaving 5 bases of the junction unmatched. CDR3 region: CASSRQGWNSPLHF. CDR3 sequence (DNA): TGTGCCAGCAGTCGACAGGGTTGGAATTCACCCCTCCACTTT.

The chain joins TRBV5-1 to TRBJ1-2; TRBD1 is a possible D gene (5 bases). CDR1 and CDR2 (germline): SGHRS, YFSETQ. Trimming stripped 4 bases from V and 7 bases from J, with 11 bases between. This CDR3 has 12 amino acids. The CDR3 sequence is CASSASGVGYTF. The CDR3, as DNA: TGCGCCAGCAGCGCCTCGGGGGTTGGCTACACCTTC.